This TCR beta chain was recorded in a study of Ad26.COV2.S vaccination and SARS-CoV-2 variants (dated by TCRdb to the early 2020s). In terms of the full investigation: Donors in the vaccine arm were drawn from COV1001, a multicentre, randomized, double-blind, placebo-controlled phase I-IIa trial testing Ad26.COV2.S in healthy adults. Ad26.COV2.S was administered intramuscularly at a dose of 5x10^10 or 1x10^11 viral particles, either as one shot or as two shots given 56 days apart. The specificity and breadth of SARS-CoV-2-reactive T cell receptors after Ad26.COV2.S vaccination were assessed by TCRbeta repertoire sequencing. Investigators did not know the trial group allocation while performing experiments and assessing outcomes. Participants in the trial were split at random into five groups of five each, receiving low-dose or high-dose Ad26.COV2.S once or twice, or else placebo on both occasions. The TCR-sequenced set comprised approximately 32 samples: some 19 Ad26.COV2.S vaccine recipients, 5 placebo recipients and 8 SARS-CoV-2 convalescent individuals. On the study overall, not on this receptor specifically: Comparing responses between vaccine doses or regimens was not something the study was powered to do. Vaccine and placebo recipients had similar non-spike TCR breadth, a finding consistent with the vaccine containing only spike. Compared with placebo recipients, Ad26.COV2.S recipients showed higher spike-specific TCR breadth (P = 0.0014). It was noted by the authors that total T cell responses may have been underestimated by the TCR breadth and depth analyses. After vaccination, substantial breadth of spike-specific CD8+ and CD4+ T cell responses was reported.

Regarding this clone: It has no known antigen specificity. Per-nucleotide qualities are absent, and no much larger clonotype sits a single base away.

CDR1 and CDR2 are read off the germline V gene (reference sequence) as MNHEY and SMNVEV. The CDR3 holds 14 amino acids from the cysteine to the phenylalanine. The only DNA kept is the CDR3, 42 bases in frame from the first base. V sheds 6 bases and J sheds 0 bases, leaving 9 bases between their ends. The label giving this sample's treatment or condition can be read as: 19 received Ad26.COV2.S at low or high dose, single or two shots; about 5 received placebo; per-sample allocation not given. Repertoires of vaccine and placebo recipients were sequenced from samples taken on day 63 after the first injection. Cohort 1b enrolled 25 or so adults aged 18-55 years at a single site in Boston, USA, between 29 July and 7 August 2020. Ad26.COV2.S was a replication-incompetent adenovirus type 26 vector that expressed a prefusion-stabilized SARS-CoV-2 spike protein derived from the original Wuhan strain. TCRbeta CDR3 regions were sequenced with the immunoSEQ Assay. After extraction, genomic DNA underwent amplification by bias-controlled multiplex PCR, followed by high-throughput sequencing. Concerning the study's data processing: To quantify the absolute abundance of each unique TCRbeta CDR3 region, sequences were collapsed and filtered. Usable DNA was measured by amplifying reference genes present in all nucleated cells, and TCRbeta template counts were normalized to that usable DNA to estimate T cell fraction. Repertoire TCRs were annotated as SARS-CoV-2-specific by exact matching of V gene, CDR3 amino acid sequence and J gene to a known reactive TCR set. The reference SARS-CoV-2 TCR set came from MIRA and was filtered for enrichment in COVID-19-positive ImmuneCODE repertoires, removing public or cross-reactive TCRs. Using the MIRA antigens, annotated TCRs were further analysed by specific ORF or by position within an ORF. Breadth was defined as annotated unique rearrangements over total unique productive rearrangements; depth was the summed frequency of those rearrangements. Two-sided Wilcoxon rank-sum tests were used to compare TCR breadth between groups. The table comes from immuneACCESS by way of TCRdb, which keeps in-frame sequences with V and J called. Part of the clones is missing from these tables; in studies checked, under half for an unresolved V gene and the rest for unknown reasons. V, J and clone size are those of that table, while D and trimming were read from the DNA. This sample has roughly 400,000 clones in its table, and 80% to 95% of those were observed once. The ten largest clones add up to under 2% of the sample.

The rearrangement combines TRBV27 with TRBJ1-3; the D gene lacks a confident call. The sample here was peripheral blood, taken in a trial of Ad26.COV2.S vaccine versus placebo. The sequence was collected from a person between 18 and 59 years old who received the Ad26.COV2.S COVID-19 vaccine or a placebo. The DNA sequence is as follows: TGTGCCAGCAGCAAAAAGAGCTCTGGAAACACCATATATTTT. Its coded protein is CASSKKSSGNTIYF.